These 6 T cell receptor beta chains originate from one sample sequenced in a study of radiotherapy plus CTLA-4 blockade in lung cancer. Profiled with immunoSEQ multiplex PCR; TCRdb holds only in-frame clones, not every one. The data contain more than 75,000 clones, about three quarters of them seen just once; the ten biggest clones take up 11% to 15%. This specimen consisted of peripheral blood, obtained from a patient treated with radiotherapy plus ipilimumab. Receptors originate from a human donor with non-small cell lung cancer that progressed on radiotherapy plus ipilimumab.

The chain uses TRBV19 and TRBJ2-7; 7 bases agree with TRBD2. Germline CDR1 LNHDA, CDR2 SQIVND (reference sequence). The CDR3 length is 14 residues. V shed 3 bases, J shed 4 bases, and the junction held 6 bases outside the gene matches. The CDR3 sequence: CASSMGTTQYEQYF. For the CDR3, the DNA is TGTGCCAGTAGTATGGGGACTACCCAATACGAGCAGTACTTC.

The rearrangement links TRBV6-5 to TRBJ2-5; possibly TRBD2 for D (6 bases). Germline CDR1 is MNHEY and CDR2 is SVGAGI. V lost 4 bases, J lost 4 bases, and 10 bases lay in between. CDR3 length equals 13 residues. The DNA for the CDR3 is TGTGCCAGCAGTTTGGGACTTTTAGAGACCCAGTACTTC. Its translation: CASSLGLLETQYF.

The gene calls are TRBV28 and TRBJ1-1, with TRBD1 identical over 8 bases. The CDR3 has 14 amino acids. V shed 6 bases and J 4 bases; nucleotides not matched to a gene: 7. The germline V gene encodes CDR1 MDHEN and CDR2 SYDVKM. CDR3 sequence: CASRQTGDVTEAFF. The CDR3 bases are TGTGCCAGCAGACAGACAGGGGATGTCACTGAAGCTTTCTTT.

CDR3 loop: CASSQEGTGAYEQYF. DNA for the CDR3: TGTGCCAGCAGCCAAGAGGGGACAGGGGCCTACGAGCAGTACTTC. The chain recombines TRBV4-2 with TRBJ2-5; the match to TRBD1 covers 10 bases. The J call is in doubt because the DNA end fits TRBJ2-7 better. The germline gives CDR1 LGHNA, CDR2 YNFKEQ. The CDR3 covers 15 residues.

V and J are TRBV6-5 and TRBJ2-1; D ambiguous. V shed 5 bases and J shed 7 bases, with 9 bases lying between them. The CDR3 loop spans 12 amino acids. Germline V gene sequence: CDR1 MNHEY, CDR2 SVGAGI. The CDR3 protein is CASSTRWNEQFF. In nucleotides, the CDR3 is TGTGCCAGCAGTACCCGCTGGAATGAGCAGTTCTTC.

This chain connects TRBV18 to TRBJ2-1; tentative D call: TRBD2 (7 bases). The CDR3 runs to 16 residues. In germline, CDR1 is KGHSH, CDR2 LQKENI. With 1 base removed from V and 7 bases from J, the gap between germline ends came to 17 bases. DNA for the CDR3: TGTGCCAGCTCACCACTACGGGGGGCTCTGGGGAATGAGCAGTTCTTC. Its translation: CASSPLRGALGNEQFF.